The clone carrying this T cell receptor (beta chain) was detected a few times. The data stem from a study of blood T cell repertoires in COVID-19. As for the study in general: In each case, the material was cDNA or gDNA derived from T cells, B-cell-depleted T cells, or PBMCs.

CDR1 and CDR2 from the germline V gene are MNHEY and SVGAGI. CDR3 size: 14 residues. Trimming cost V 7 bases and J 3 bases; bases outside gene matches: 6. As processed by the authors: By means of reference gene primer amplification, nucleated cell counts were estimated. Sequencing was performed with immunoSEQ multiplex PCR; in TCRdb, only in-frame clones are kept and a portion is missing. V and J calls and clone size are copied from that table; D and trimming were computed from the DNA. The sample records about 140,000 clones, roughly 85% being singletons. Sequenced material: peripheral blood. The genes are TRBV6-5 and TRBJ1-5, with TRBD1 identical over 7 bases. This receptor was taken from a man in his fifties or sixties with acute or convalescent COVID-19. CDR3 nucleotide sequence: TGTGCCAGCAACCCGGGACAGAACAATCAGCCCCAGCATTTT. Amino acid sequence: CASNPGQNNQPQHF.